This TCR beta chain was sequenced during a study of metastatic and nonmetastatic thyroid tumors. Overall study findings and caveats: Significantly higher TCR beta diversity was reportedly seen in malignant thyroid tumors than benign nodules, in blood and tumor.

MiXCR reprocessed the PCR reads for TCRdb. Of around 70,000 clones listed, about 17% are singletons. The entire patient cohort was treatment-naive prior to thyroid surgery. A few counts support this clone. What it binds is not known. An end of the junction does not agree with germline; a read error may underlie this. The CDR3 sequence is 15 residues long. Germline CDR1 and CDR2: LNHNV and YYDKDF (reference sequence). The source material was blood. V usage is TRBV15 and J usage is TRBJ2-5; perhaps TRBD2 as D (6 bases). The source of this sequence is a female donor with papillary thyroid cancer or a benign thyroid nodule (not recorded which). Some clones in this sample may be carry-over from other donors' samples. The chain's CDR3 is CANSRVRTPGETKYF. CDR3 coding DNA: TGTGCCAACAGCAGAGTCAGGACACCGGGAGAGACCAAGTACTTC.